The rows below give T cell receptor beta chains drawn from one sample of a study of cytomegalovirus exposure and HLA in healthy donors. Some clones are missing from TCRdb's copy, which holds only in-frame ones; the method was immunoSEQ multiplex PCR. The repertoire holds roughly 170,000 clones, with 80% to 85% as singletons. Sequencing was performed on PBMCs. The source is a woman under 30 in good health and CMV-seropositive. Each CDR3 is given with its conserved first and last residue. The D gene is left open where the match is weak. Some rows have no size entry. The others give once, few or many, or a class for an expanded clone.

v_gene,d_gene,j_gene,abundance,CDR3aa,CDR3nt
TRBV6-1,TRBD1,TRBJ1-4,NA,CASSEETGATNEKLFF,TGTGCCAGCAGTGAGGAGACAGGGGCAACTAATGAAAAACTGTTTTTT
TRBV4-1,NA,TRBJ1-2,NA,CASSQGTRGYTF,TGCGCCAGCAGCCAAGGAACCAGGGGCTACACCTTC
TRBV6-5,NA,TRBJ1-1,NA,CASSLEALGTEAFF,TGTGCCAGCAGTTTAGAGGCTTTGGGCACTGAAGCTTTCTTT
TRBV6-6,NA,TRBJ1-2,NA,CASSYEAAAGGYTF,TGTGCCAGCAGTTACGAGGCGGCAGCTGGCGGCTACACCTTC
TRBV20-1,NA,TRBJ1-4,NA,CSAAEKLFF,TGCAGTGCCGCGGAAAAACTGTTTTTT
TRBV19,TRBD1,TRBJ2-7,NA,CASSNTGTGPRGYEQYF,TGTGCCAGTAGTAATACCGGGACAGGGCCCCGAGGGTACGAGCAGTACTTC
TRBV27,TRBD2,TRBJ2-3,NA,CASSWSGGAGDTQYF,TGTGCCAGCAGTTGGTCGGGGGGGGCCGGAGATACGCAGTATTTT
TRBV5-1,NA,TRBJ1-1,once,CASSFEGQDTEAFF,TGCGCCAGCAGCTTCGAGGGACAAGACACTGAAGCTTTCTTT
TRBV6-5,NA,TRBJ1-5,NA,CASSPPNSNQPQHF,TGTGCCAGCAGTCCGCCTAATAGCAATCAGCCCCAGCATTTT
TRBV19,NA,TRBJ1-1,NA,CASSIEGQGSYTEAFF,TGTGCCAGTAGTATAGAGGGGCAGGGGTCGTACACTGAAGCTTTCTTT
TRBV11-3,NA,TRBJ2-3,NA,CASSLDGGGTQYF,TGTGCCAGCAGCTTAGATGGGGGAGGCACGCAGTATTTT
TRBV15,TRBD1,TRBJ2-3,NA,CATSRDGQGLTDTQYF,TGTGCCACCAGCAGAGACGGACAGGGTCTTACAGATACGCAGTATTTT
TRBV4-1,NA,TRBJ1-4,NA,CASSQEVGIKEIGKLFF,TGCGCCAGCAGCCAAGAGGTTGGAATCAAGGAGATTGGAAAACTGTTTTTT
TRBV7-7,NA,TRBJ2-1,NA,CASSPGRHNEQFF,TGTGCCAGCAGCCCAGGCCGGCACAATGAGCAGTTCTTC
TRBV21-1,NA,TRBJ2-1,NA,CASRSFQFF,TGTGCCAGCAGATCGTTCCAGTTCTTC
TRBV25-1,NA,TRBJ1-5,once,CASRQTGVNQPQHF,TGTGCCAGCAGACAGACAGGCGTCAATCAGCCCCAGCATTTT
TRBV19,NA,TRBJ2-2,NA,CASSATFSRGKTPTGELFF,TGTGCCAGTAGTGCAACCTTTAGTAGGGGGAAAACTCCCACCGGGGAGCTGTTTTTT
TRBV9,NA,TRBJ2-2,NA,CASSPQGGGNTGELFF,TGTGCCAGCAGCCCACAGGGCGGGGGGAACACCGGGGAGCTGTTTTTT
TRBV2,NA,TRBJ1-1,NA,CASSGVTNTEAFF,TGTGCCAGCAGCGGGGTGACGAACACTGAAGCTTTCTTT